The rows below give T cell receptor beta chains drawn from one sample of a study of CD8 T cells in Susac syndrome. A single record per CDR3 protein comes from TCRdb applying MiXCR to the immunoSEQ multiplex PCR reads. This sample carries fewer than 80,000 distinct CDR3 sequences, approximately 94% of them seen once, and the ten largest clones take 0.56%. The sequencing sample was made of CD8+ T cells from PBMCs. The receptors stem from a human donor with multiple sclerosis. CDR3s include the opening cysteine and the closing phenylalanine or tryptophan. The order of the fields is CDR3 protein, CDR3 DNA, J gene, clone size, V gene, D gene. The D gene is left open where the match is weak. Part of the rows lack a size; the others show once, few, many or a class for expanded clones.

CDR3aa: CSVILPSDRDSSYEQYF
CDR3nt: TGCAGCGTTATCCTACCCTCAGACAGGGACAGCTCCTACGAGCAGTACTTC
j_gene: TRBJ2-7
abundance: .
v_gene: TRBV29-1
d_gene: TRBD1

CDR3aa: CASSGASGGYTF
CDR3nt: TGTGCCAGCAGTGGGGCGTCCGGAGGCTACACCTTC
j_gene: TRBJ1-2
abundance: .
v_gene: TRBV6-5
d_gene: .

CDR3aa: CASSLGSGNTIYF
CDR3nt: TGTGCCAGCAGCTTAGGATCTGGAAACACCATATATTTT
j_gene: TRBJ1-3
abundance: .
v_gene: TRBV11-2
d_gene: .

CDR3aa: CASSAGLLDTQYF
CDR3nt: TGCGCCAGCAGCGCGGGGCTCCTAGATACGCAGTATTTT
j_gene: TRBJ2-3
abundance: .
v_gene: TRBV5-1
d_gene: .

CDR3aa: CASSGPGVLRGGYTF
CDR3nt: TGTGCCAGCAGCGGCCCCGGGGTCCTGCGCGGTGGCTACACCTTC
j_gene: TRBJ1-2
abundance: .
v_gene: TRBV9
d_gene: .

CDR3aa: CASTPSLGETQYF
CDR3nt: TGTGCCAGCACCCCGTCATTGGGAGAGACCCAGTACTTC
j_gene: TRBJ2-5
abundance: .
v_gene: TRBV11-1
d_gene: .

CDR3aa: CASSFPSHYEQYF
CDR3nt: TGTGCCAGCAGCTTTCCTTCCCACTACGAGCAGTACTTC
j_gene: TRBJ2-7
abundance: .
v_gene: TRBV7-9
d_gene: .

CDR3aa: CASSQDVAPTYEQYF
CDR3nt: TGTGCCAGCAGCCAAGACGTGGCGCCCACCTACGAGCAGTACTTC
j_gene: TRBJ2-7
abundance: .
v_gene: TRBV3-1
d_gene: .

CDR3aa: CSVVMIGTQYF
CDR3nt: TGCAGCGTTGTCATGATCGGGACCCAGTACTTC
j_gene: TRBJ2-5
abundance: .
v_gene: TRBV29-1
d_gene: .

CDR3aa: CASSQDFFRGQEYF
CDR3nt: TGCGCCAGCAGCCAAGATTTCTTCAGGGGTCAGGAGTATTTT
j_gene: TRBJ2-3
abundance: .
v_gene: TRBV4-3
d_gene: .

CDR3aa: CASSLVGEDGYTF
CDR3nt: TGTGCCAGCAGCTTAGTGGGGGAGGATGGCTACACCTTC
j_gene: TRBJ1-2
abundance: .
v_gene: TRBV7-9
d_gene: .

CDR3aa: CASSVGGRNTEAFF
CDR3nt: TGTGCCAGCAGCGTAGGAGGACGCAACACTGAAGCTTTCTTT
j_gene: TRBJ1-1
abundance: .
v_gene: TRBV9
d_gene: .

CDR3aa: CASSSQGMDGELFF
CDR3nt: TGTGCCAGCAGTTCGCAGGGGATGGACGGGGAGCTGTTTTTT
j_gene: TRBJ2-2
abundance: .
v_gene: TRBV28
d_gene: .

CDR3aa: CASSLSEGRAHEQYF
CDR3nt: TGTGCCAGCAGTTTAAGCGAGGGACGAGCCCACGAGCAGTACTTC
j_gene: TRBJ2-7
abundance: .
v_gene: TRBV27
d_gene: .

CDR3aa: CASSLAYEQYF
CDR3nt: TGTGCCAGCAGTTTGGCCTACGAGCAGTACTTC
j_gene: TRBJ2-7
abundance: .
v_gene: TRBV28
d_gene: .

CDR3aa: CSAPPGTSGSYEQYF
CDR3nt: TGCAGTGCTCCCCCCGGGACTAGCGGGAGCTACGAGCAGTACTTC
j_gene: TRBJ2-7
abundance: .
v_gene: TRBV20-1
d_gene: TRBD2

CDR3aa: CSARALRLEILTYEQYF
CDR3nt: TGCAGTGCTAGAGCGCTAAGACTTGAAATATTGACCTACGAGCAGTACTTC
j_gene: TRBJ2-7
abundance: .
v_gene: TRBV20-1
d_gene: .

CDR3aa: CASSFGTGHPETQYF
CDR3nt: TGTGCCAGCAGTTTTGGGACGGGACACCCAGAGACCCAGTACTTC
j_gene: TRBJ2-5
abundance: .
v_gene: TRBV27
d_gene: .

CDR3aa: CASSWTGSTDTQYF
CDR3nt: TGTGCCAGCAGCTGGACAGGAAGCACAGATACGCAGTATTTT
j_gene: TRBJ2-3
abundance: .
v_gene: TRBV28
d_gene: TRBD1

CDR3aa: CASSIGGLEAFF
CDR3nt: TGTGCCAGTAGTATTGGGGGGCTTGAAGCTTTCTTT
j_gene: TRBJ1-1
abundance: .
v_gene: TRBV19
d_gene: .

CDR3aa: CAWSGQWGYGYTF
CDR3nt: TGTGCCTGGAGTGGACAGTGGGGCTATGGCTACACCTTC
j_gene: TRBJ1-2
abundance: .
v_gene: TRBV30
d_gene: .

CDR3aa: CASSFVAGSSYNEQFF
CDR3nt: TGTGCCAGCAGTTTCGTAGCGGGATCCTCCTACAATGAGCAGTTCTTC
j_gene: TRBJ2-1
abundance: .
v_gene: TRBV28
d_gene: TRBD2

CDR3aa: CASSVVDSSHEQYF
CDR3nt: TGTGCCAGCAGCGTAGTTGATAGTTCCCACGAGCAGTACTTC
j_gene: TRBJ2-7
abundance: .
v_gene: TRBV9
d_gene: .

CDR3aa: CASSEGPNTEAFF
CDR3nt: TGTGCCAGTAGTGAGGGGCCGAACACTGAAGCTTTCTTT
j_gene: TRBJ1-1
abundance: .
v_gene: TRBV19
d_gene: .

CDR3aa: CASSQTLTSGRTDTQYF
CDR3nt: TGCGCCAGCAGCCAGACGCTCACTAGCGGGAGGACAGATACGCAGTATTTT
j_gene: TRBJ2-3
abundance: .
v_gene: TRBV4-1
d_gene: TRBD2

CDR3aa: CSVEEQDRVSAGGYTF
CDR3nt: TGCAGCGTTGAAGAGCAAGACAGGGTCTCCGCCGGGGGCTACACCTTC
j_gene: TRBJ1-2
abundance: .
v_gene: TRBV29-1
d_gene: TRBD1

CDR3aa: CASSDGGSFHNEQFF
CDR3nt: TGTGCCAGCAGTGACGGCGGGAGTTTTCACAATGAGCAGTTCTTC
j_gene: TRBJ2-1
abundance: once
v_gene: TRBV25-1
d_gene: TRBD2

CDR3aa: CSARLSLRGGSYEQYF
CDR3nt: TGCAGTGCTAGGCTAAGCCTCCGCGGGGGGTCTTACGAGCAGTACTTC
j_gene: TRBJ2-7
abundance: .
v_gene: TRBV20-1
d_gene: TRBD2

CDR3aa: CSVETRAYEQYF
CDR3nt: TGCAGCGTTGAAACTAGGGCCTACGAGCAGTACTTC
j_gene: TRBJ2-7
abundance: .
v_gene: TRBV29-1
d_gene: .

CDR3aa: CASSQEIGGDTQYF
CDR3nt: TGCGCCAGCAGCCAAGAGATAGGGGGAGATACGCAGTATTTT
j_gene: TRBJ2-3
abundance: .
v_gene: TRBV4-3
d_gene: .

CDR3aa: CASSPGGSPLGDEQFF
CDR3nt: TGTGCCAGCAGCCCGGGGGGGTCCCCTCTTGGCGATGAGCAGTTCTTC
j_gene: TRBJ2-1
abundance: .
v_gene: TRBV7-3
d_gene: TRBD2

CDR3aa: CASSLAGASNSPLHF
CDR3nt: TGTGCCAGCAGCCTGGCCGGGGCCTCGAATTCACCCCTCCACTTT
j_gene: TRBJ1-6
abundance: .
v_gene: TRBV14
d_gene: .

CDR3aa: CASSIGTGGLKEQYF
CDR3nt: TGCGCCAGCAGTATTGGGACAGGGGGACTAAAGGAGCAGTACTTC
j_gene: TRBJ2-7
abundance: once
v_gene: TRBV5-1
d_gene: TRBD1

CDR3aa: CASRLDGANAYEQYF
CDR3nt: TGTGCCAGCAGGCTGGACGGAGCTAATGCCTACGAGCAGTACTTC
j_gene: TRBJ2-7
abundance: .
v_gene: TRBV28
d_gene: .

CDR3aa: CASSLGENIQYF
CDR3nt: TGTGCCAGCAGCCTCGGGGAGAACATTCAGTACTTC
j_gene: TRBJ2-4
abundance: .
v_gene: TRBV12-3/TRBV12-4
d_gene: .

CDR3aa: CASSDYGDGYTF
CDR3nt: TGTGCCAGCAGTGATTATGGAGATGGCTACACCTTC
j_gene: TRBJ1-2
abundance: .
v_gene: TRBV2
d_gene: .

CDR3aa: CASSLGRLAVNTGELFF
CDR3nt: TGTGCCAGCAGCCTAGGGCGACTAGCGGTTAACACCGGGGAGCTGTTTTTT
j_gene: TRBJ2-2
abundance: once
v_gene: TRBV9
d_gene: TRBD2

CDR3aa: CASLTSGGHSGANVLTF
CDR3nt: TGTGCCAGCCTAACTAGCGGAGGACACTCTGGGGCCAACGTCCTGACTTTC
j_gene: TRBJ2-6
abundance: .
v_gene: TRBV11-3
d_gene: TRBD2

CDR3aa: CASSFGMAGISGTEAFF
CDR3nt: TGTGCCAGCAGTTTCGGTATGGCGGGGATCTCGGGCACTGAAGCTTTCTTT
j_gene: TRBJ1-1
abundance: .
v_gene: TRBV27
d_gene: .

CDR3aa: CASSLDVGQGSFSEAFF
CDR3nt: TGTGCCAGCAGCTTAGACGTGGGACAGGGTTCATTTTCGGAAGCTTTCTTT
j_gene: TRBJ1-1
abundance: .
v_gene: TRBV11-2
d_gene: TRBD1

CDR3aa: CATRGGFEEQFF
CDR3nt: TGTGCCACGAGAGGGGGGTTTGAAGAGCAGTTCTTC
j_gene: TRBJ2-1
abundance: .
v_gene: TRBV24-1
d_gene: .

CDR3aa: CAWSLIGGRTGFTYEQYF
CDR3nt: TGTGCCTGGAGTTTGATTGGGGGAAGGACAGGGTTTACCTACGAGCAGTACTTC
j_gene: TRBJ2-7
abundance: .
v_gene: TRBV30
d_gene: TRBD1

CDR3aa: CASSREIGLAGYNEQFF
CDR3nt: TGTGCCAGCAGTAGAGAAATCGGACTAGCGGGGTACAATGAGCAGTTCTTC
j_gene: TRBJ2-1
abundance: .
v_gene: TRBV27
d_gene: TRBD2

CDR3aa: CSATGLNTDTQYF
CDR3nt: TGCAGCGCAACGGGACTAAACACAGATACGCAGTATTTT
j_gene: TRBJ2-3
abundance: few
v_gene: TRBV29-1
d_gene: TRBD2

CDR3aa: CASSEGGEGINYGYTF
CDR3nt: TGTGCCAGCAGTGAAGGAGGGGAGGGGATTAACTATGGCTACACCTTC
j_gene: TRBJ1-2
abundance: .
v_gene: TRBV2
d_gene: .

CDR3aa: CASSYDTSYEQYF
CDR3nt: TGTGCCAGCAGTTACGACACGTCCTACGAGCAGTACTTC
j_gene: TRBJ2-7
abundance: .
v_gene: TRBV27
d_gene: .

CDR3aa: CASSVAWGVKANEQFF
CDR3nt: TGTGCCAGCAGCGTAGCATGGGGGGTCAAGGCCAATGAGCAGTTCTTC
j_gene: TRBJ2-1
abundance: .
v_gene: TRBV9
d_gene: .

CDR3aa: CSAQDRLAFF
CDR3nt: TGCAGTGCCCAAGACAGGTTGGCTTTCTTT
j_gene: TRBJ1-1
abundance: once
v_gene: TRBV20-1
d_gene: .

CDR3aa: CASTGLAGGNEQFF
CDR3nt: TGTGCCAGCACCGGACTAGCGGGAGGGAATGAGCAGTTCTTC
j_gene: TRBJ2-1
abundance: .
v_gene: TRBV9
d_gene: TRBD2

CDR3aa: CSATPGDSGYEQYF
CDR3nt: TGCAGTGCTACCCCGGGGGATAGCGGCTACGAGCAGTACTTC
j_gene: TRBJ2-7
abundance: .
v_gene: TRBV20-1
d_gene: .

CDR3aa: CASSPGVVAEKLFF
CDR3nt: TGTGCCAGCAGTCCCGGGGTGGTAGCGGAAAAACTGTTTTTT
j_gene: TRBJ1-4
abundance: .
v_gene: TRBV27
d_gene: .

CDR3aa: CASSQETGTVPYNEQFF
CDR3nt: TGCGCCAGCAGCCAAGAGACCGGGACAGTGCCCTACAATGAGCAGTTCTTC
j_gene: TRBJ2-1
abundance: .
v_gene: TRBV4-3
d_gene: TRBD1

CDR3aa: CASSLLGFINQPQHF
CDR3nt: TGTGCCAGCAGTTTATTGGGATTTATCAATCAGCCCCAGCATTTT
j_gene: TRBJ1-5
abundance: .
v_gene: TRBV12-3/TRBV12-4
d_gene: .

CDR3aa: CASSPRQGVSYEQYF
CDR3nt: TGCGCCAGCAGCCCAAGACAGGGAGTTTCCTACGAGCAGTACTTC
j_gene: TRBJ2-7
abundance: .
v_gene: TRBV5-1
d_gene: TRBD1

CDR3aa: CASSPGTSGFNEQFF
CDR3nt: TGTGCCAGCAGCCCCGGGACTAGCGGATTCAATGAGCAGTTCTTC
j_gene: TRBJ2-1
abundance: .
v_gene: TRBV7-9
d_gene: TRBD2

CDR3aa: CASSEYGSSGANVLTF
CDR3nt: TGTGCCAGCAGTGAATACGGGAGCTCTGGGGCCAACGTCCTGACTTTC
j_gene: TRBJ2-6
abundance: .
v_gene: TRBV25-1
d_gene: .